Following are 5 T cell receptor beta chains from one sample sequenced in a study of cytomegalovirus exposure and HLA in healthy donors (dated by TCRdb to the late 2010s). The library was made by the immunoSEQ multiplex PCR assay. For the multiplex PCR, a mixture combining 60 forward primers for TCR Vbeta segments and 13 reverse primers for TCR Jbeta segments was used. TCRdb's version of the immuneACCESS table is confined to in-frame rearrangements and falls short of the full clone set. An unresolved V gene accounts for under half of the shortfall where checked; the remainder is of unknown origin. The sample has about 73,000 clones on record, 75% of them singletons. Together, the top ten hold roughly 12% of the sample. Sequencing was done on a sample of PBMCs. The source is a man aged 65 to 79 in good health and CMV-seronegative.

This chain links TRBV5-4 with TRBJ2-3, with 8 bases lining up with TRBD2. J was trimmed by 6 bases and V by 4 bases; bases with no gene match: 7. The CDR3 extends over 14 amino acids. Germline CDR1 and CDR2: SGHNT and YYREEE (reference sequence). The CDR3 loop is CASSDPTSADTQYF. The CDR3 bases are TGTGCCAGCAGCGACCCGACTAGCGCCGATACGCAGTATTTT.

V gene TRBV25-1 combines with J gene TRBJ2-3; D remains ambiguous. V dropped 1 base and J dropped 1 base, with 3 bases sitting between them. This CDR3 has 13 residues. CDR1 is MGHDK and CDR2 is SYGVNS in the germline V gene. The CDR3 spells CASSESGTDTQYF. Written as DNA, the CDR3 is TGTGCCAGCAGTGAATCTGGCACAGATACGCAGTATTTT.

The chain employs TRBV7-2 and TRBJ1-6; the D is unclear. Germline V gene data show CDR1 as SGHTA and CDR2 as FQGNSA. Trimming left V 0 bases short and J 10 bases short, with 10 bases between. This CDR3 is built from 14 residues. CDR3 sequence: CASSLAQPSSPLHF. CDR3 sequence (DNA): TGTGCCAGCAGCTTAGCCCAACCAAGCTCACCCCTCCACTTT.

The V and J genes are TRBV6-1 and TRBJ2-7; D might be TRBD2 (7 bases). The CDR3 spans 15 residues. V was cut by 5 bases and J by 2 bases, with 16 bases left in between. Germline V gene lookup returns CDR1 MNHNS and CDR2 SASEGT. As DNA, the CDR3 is TGTGCCAGCAGTAAAAACAGGGCGGGGGCCTACGAGCAGTACTTC. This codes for CASSKNRAGAYEQYF.

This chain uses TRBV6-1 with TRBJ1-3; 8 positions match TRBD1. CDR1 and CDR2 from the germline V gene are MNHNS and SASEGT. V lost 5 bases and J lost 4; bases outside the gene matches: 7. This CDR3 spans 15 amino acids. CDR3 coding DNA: TGTGCCAGCAGTTCCAGGGGGCAGTTGGGAAACACCATATATTTT. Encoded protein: CASSSRGQLGNTIYF.